Listed below are T cell receptor beta chains from one sample, sequenced in a study of a mutant IDH1 vaccine in newly diagnosed glioma. Which antigens these TCRs recognize remains unknown. Clones were read by immunoSEQ multiplex PCR, and TCRdb kept only the in-frame ones, dropping some. The sample shows fewer than 55,000 clones, 81% of them seen only once. Source: PBMCs, taken from a glioma patient whose treatment included an IDH1 peptide vaccine. These receptors originate from a woman in her thirties or forties with glioma. Some clones in this sample may be carry-over from other donors' samples. Both conserved end residues are part of each CDR3. The order of the fields is J gene, D gene, clone size, V gene, CDR3 protein, CDR3 DNA. D genes are given only for firm matches. Not every row has a clone size; where given, it reads once, few, many or a size class.

TRBJ1-2,.,.,TRBV29-1,CSVVKGRERRSSYGYTF,TGCAGCGTTGTAAAGGGGAGGGAGCGCCGTTCCTCGTATGGCTACACCTTC
TRBJ1-5,.,.,TRBV6-8,CASTLKGANQPQHF,TGTGCCAGCACCCTGAAGGGCGCTAATCAGCCCCAGCATTTT
TRBJ1-4,TRBD1,.,TRBV7-9,CASSTGGATNEKLFF,TGTGCCAGCAGCACAGGGGGTGCAACTAATGAAAAACTGTTTTTT
TRBJ2-3,.,.,TRBV7-8,CASSLAPGPASTDTQYF,TGTGCCAGCAGCTTAGCGCCAGGACCAGCTAGCACAGATACGCAGTATTTT
TRBJ2-3,.,once,TRBV2,CASSDPGETQYF,TGTGCCAGCAGTGACCCCGGGGAGACGCAGTATTTT
TRBJ2-5,.,.,TRBV27,CASSQQGRETQYF,TGTGCCAGCTCCCAGCAGGGTCGAGAGACCCAGTACTTC
TRBJ1-2,.,.,TRBV7-8,CASSSPNQGFLGGYTF,TGTGCCAGCAGCTCCCCGAACCAGGGGTTCTTAGGTGGCTACACCTTC
TRBJ1-5,.,.,TRBV4-1,CASSQRGEVMQPQHF,TGCGCCAGCAGCCAAAGGGGCGAGGTGATGCAGCCCCAGCATTTT
TRBJ2-7,.,.,TRBV7-6,CASSLAGDEQYF,TGTGCCAGCAGCTTAGCAGGGGACGAGCAGTACTTC
TRBJ2-2,.,.,TRBV2,CASSEAGVTGELFF,TGTGCCAGCAGTGAAGCGGGGGTCACCGGGGAGCTGTTTTTT
TRBJ2-5,.,.,TRBV7-2,CASSLAGRETQYF,TGTGCCAGCAGCTTGGCAGGGAGAGAGACCCAGTACTTC
TRBJ1-6,.,.,TRBV28,CASNTYTGQDSPLHF,TGTGCCAGCAATACATATACAGGGCAGGATTCACCCCTCCACTTT
TRBJ1-2,.,.,TRBV7-9,CASTLVGKKYGYTF,TGTGCCAGCACCCTAGTTGGCAAAAAGTATGGCTACACCTTC
TRBJ2-7,.,.,TRBV19,CASSMGLASYEQYF,TGTGCCAGTAGTATGGGTTTGGCTTCCTACGAGCAGTACTTC
TRBJ2-5,.,.,TRBV28,CASSLPGQFATQYF,TGTGCCAGCAGTTTACCCGGACAGTTTGCGACCCAGTACTTC
TRBJ1-2,TRBD1,medium-sized,TRBV7-3,CASSSTGEDGYTF,TGTGCCAGCAGCTCGACAGGGGAGGATGGCTACACCTTC
TRBJ1-5,.,.,TRBV4-1,CASSQSRSSNQPQHF,TGCGCCAGCAGCCAATCAAGATCTAGCAATCAGCCCCAGCATTTT
TRBJ1-5,.,few,TRBV28,CASSLSYQPQHF,TGTGCCAGCAGTTTATCGTATCAGCCCCAGCATTTT
TRBJ1-1,.,.,TRBV7-8,CASSYEQGHRTEAFF,TGTGCCAGCAGCTACGAACAGGGACACCGCACTGAAGCTTTCTTT
TRBJ2-5,.,.,TRBV6-5,CASSSLAAGETQYF,TGTGCCAGCAGCTCGCTTGCCGCGGGGGAGACCCAGTACTTC
TRBJ1-6,TRBD1,.,TRBV19,CASSPDRGGSPLHF,TGTGCCAGTAGTCCGGACAGGGGGGGATCACCCCTCCACTTT
TRBJ2-1,TRBD2,.,TRBV4-1,CASSQDELAVLREQFF,TGCGCCAGCAGCCAAGATGAACTAGCGGTGCTTCGAGAGCAGTTCTTC
TRBJ2-5,TRBD1,.,TRBV7-6,CASSSRTGSQETQYF,TGTGCCAGCAGCTCTCGGACAGGGAGCCAAGAGACCCAGTACTTC
TRBJ2-3,.,.,TRBV19,CASTGEDTQYF,TGTGCCAGTACTGGGGAAGATACGCAGTATTTT
TRBJ2-5,.,.,TRBV29-1,CSAARFRDQETQYF,TGCAGCGCTGCGCGGTTCAGGGACCAAGAGACCCAGTACTTC
TRBJ2-2,TRBD1,.,TRBV25-1,CASSERGGWTGELFF,TGTGCCAGCAGTGAACGAGGGGGCTGGACCGGGGAGCTGTTTTTT
TRBJ1-5,TRBD1,.,TRBV29-1,CSVATGPNQPQHF,TGCAGCGTTGCGACAGGGCCTAATCAGCCCCAGCATTTT
TRBJ2-7,TRBD1,.,TRBV7-8,CASSAQTGALYEQYF,TGTGCCAGCAGCGCCCAGACAGGGGCCCTCTACGAGCAGTACTTC
TRBJ1-5,.,.,TRBV28,CASTPLTQHQPQHF,TGTGCCAGCACCCCCTTGACACAGCATCAGCCCCAGCATTTT
TRBJ2-7,TRBD1,.,TRBV27,CASSPGQGIHEQYF,TGTGCCAGCAGTCCGGGACAGGGGATCCACGAGCAGTACTTC
TRBJ2-3,TRBD1,.,TRBV18,CASSPGRQGRTDTQYF,TGTGCCAGCTCACCGGGACGACAGGGACGCACAGATACGCAGTATTTT
TRBJ2-7,.,.,TRBV6-5,CASSLGGDEQYF,TGTGCCAGCAGTCTCGGGGGTGACGAGCAGTACTTC
TRBJ2-5,.,.,TRBV6-5,CASQGRLETQYF,TGTGCCAGCCAGGGTAGATTGGAGACCCAGTACTTC
TRBJ2-3,TRBD1,medium-sized,TRBV9,CASSVYYRGSTDTQYF,TGTGCCAGCAGCGTATACTACAGGGGAAGCACAGATACGCAGTATTTT
TRBJ2-5,.,few,TRBV4-3,CASSQAPGWTQYF,TGCGCCAGCAGCCAAGCCCCAGGTTGGACCCAGTACTTC
TRBJ2-7,.,few,TRBV29-1,CSVAEGTYEQYF,TGCAGCGTTGCGGAGGGGACCTACGAGCAGTACTTC
TRBJ1-1,.,once,TRBV7-2,CASSSGGGNTEAFF,TGTGCCAGCAGCTCCGGGGGGGGGAACACTGAAGCTTTCTTT
TRBJ1-2,TRBD1,.,TRBV5-4,CASSLQGGGYTF,TGTGCCAGCAGCCTGCAGGGGGGTGGCTACACCTTC
TRBJ1-6,.,.,TRBV19,CASSRDRSSYNSPLHF,TGTGCCAGTAGTAGGGACCGCAGCTCCTATAATTCACCCCTCCACTTT
TRBJ1-2,TRBD1,.,TRBV7-6,CASSLGQGLGYTF,TGTGCCAGCAGCTTAGGACAGGGTCTTGGCTACACCTTC
TRBJ1-2,.,.,TRBV27,CASSLRADGYGYTF,TGTGCCAGCAGTTTACGGGCAGACGGTTATGGCTACACCTTC
TRBJ2-4,.,once,TRBV10-3,CAISGETRYIQYF,TGTGCCATCAGTGGTGAGACTAGATACATTCAGTACTTC
TRBJ1-1,.,.,TRBV19,CASMLGLNTEAFF,TGTGCCAGTATGTTGGGTTTGAACACTGAAGCTTTCTTT
TRBJ1-4,.,.,TRBV2,CASGEGEKLFF,TGTGCCAGCGGAGAGGGTGAAAAACTGTTTTTT
TRBJ2-7,.,.,TRBV11-1,CASSTRRTGSSYEQYF,TGTGCCAGCAGTACTCGCAGAACAGGGAGCTCCTACGAGCAGTACTTC